These 3 T cell receptor beta chains were all obtained from the same sample, sequenced in a study of OX40 agonist ivuxolimab in advanced cancers. Sequencing was performed with immunoSEQ multiplex PCR; in TCRdb, only in-frame clones are kept and a portion is missing. The profile covers approximately 90,000 clones, with approximately 90% appearing a single time and roughly 0.77% taken by the ten largest. Sequences were derived from CD4+ or CD8+ T cells sorted from blood, sampled in a trial of the OX40 agonist ivuxolimab. These receptors were collected from an adult with an advanced solid tumor such as melanoma, head and neck, liver or kidney cancer.

The chain joins TRBV4-3 to TRBJ2-1; 9 nucleotides align to TRBD2. Germline V lookup: CDR1 LGHNA, CDR2 YSLEER. J was trimmed by 4 bases and V by 4 bases; bases with no gene match: 11. This CDR3 has 17 residues. The chain's CDR3 is CASSPQAGGLGYNEQFF. The CDR3 DNA reads as TGCGCCAGCAGCCCCCAGGCGGGGGGGCTTGGATACAATGAGCAGTTCTTC.

The rearrangement joins TRBV27 to TRBJ1-6, with D possibly being TRBD1 (5 bases). Looked up from germline, CDR1 is MNHEY and CDR2 is SMNVEV (reference sequence). This CDR3 has 15 amino acids. V lost 2 bases and J lost 11, with 16 bases in between. CDR3 protein: CASSLGRQGETPLHF. CDR3 DNA sequence: TGTGCCAGCAGTTTAGGGCGGCAGGGCGAGACACCCCTCCACTTT.

The chain recombines TRBV6-5 with TRBJ2-3; D ambiguous. CDR3 length: 12 amino acids. The V end was cut by 0 bases, the J end by 5 bases, with 3 bases between. Germline lookup yields CDR1 MNHEY and CDR2 SVGAGI. The CDR3 is CASSYSGDTQYF. The CDR3 DNA is TGTGCCAGCAGTTACTCCGGAGATACGCAGTATTTT.